Here is one T cell receptor (beta chain) with its context. The antigen is not known. The CDR3 ends on some other residue instead of the conserved phenylalanine or tryptophan, so this is likely a read error. A modified ARM-PCR protocol with three rounds of nested PCR amplified TCRbeta. Using its own MiXCR run on the multiplex PCR reads, TCRdb lists one record per CDR3 protein. The table lists 120,000 or so distinct CDR3 sequences, 66% of them singletons. The template was RNA from unsorted bulk tissue. The entry originates in a study of tumor and adjacent non-tumor tissue in lung cancer. As for the study in general: Patients comprised 12 adenocarcinoma, a couple of squamous cell carcinoma and 1 small cell lung cancer. Findings of the study overall: TCR diversity was significantly greater in tumor than normal lung tissue. Normal lung showed higher cumulative top 100 clone frequency than tumor. Patients with more diverse tumor TCRs had worse survival.

Germline CDR1 SGHAT, CDR2 FQNNGV. The CDR3 totals 15 residues. The material sequenced was lung tumor tissue. The TCR sequence derives from a man aged 30 to 45 with non-small cell lung cancer. The chain carries TRBV11-2 and TRBJ1-2; 12 bases map to TRBD1. This chain's CDR3 is CVSSLDPGQGAGYTV. The CDR3 nucleotides read TGTGTCAGCAGTTTAGATCCGGGACAGGGGGCGGGCTACACCGTC.